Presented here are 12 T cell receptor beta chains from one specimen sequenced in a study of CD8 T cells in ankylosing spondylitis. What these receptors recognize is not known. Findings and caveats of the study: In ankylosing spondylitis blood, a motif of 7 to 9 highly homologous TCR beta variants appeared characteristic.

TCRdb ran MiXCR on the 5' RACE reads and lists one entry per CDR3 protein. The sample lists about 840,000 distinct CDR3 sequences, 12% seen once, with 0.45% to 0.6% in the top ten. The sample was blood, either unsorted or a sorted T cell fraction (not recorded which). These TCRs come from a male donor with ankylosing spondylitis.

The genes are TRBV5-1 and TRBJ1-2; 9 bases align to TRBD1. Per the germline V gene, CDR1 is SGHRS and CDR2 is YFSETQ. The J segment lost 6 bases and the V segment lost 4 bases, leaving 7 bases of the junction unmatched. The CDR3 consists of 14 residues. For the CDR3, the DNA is TGCGCCAGCAGCATTGGACAGGGGAGCGATGGCTACACCTTC. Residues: CASSIGQGSDGYTF.

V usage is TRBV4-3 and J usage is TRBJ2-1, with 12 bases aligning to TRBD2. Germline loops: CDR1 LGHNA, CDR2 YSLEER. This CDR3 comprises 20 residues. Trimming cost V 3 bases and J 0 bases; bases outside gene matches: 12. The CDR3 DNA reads TGCGCCAGCAGCCAGACGGACCTGGGACTAGCGGGTCGCTCCTACAATGAGCAGTTCTTC. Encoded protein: CASSQTDLGLAGRSYNEQFF.

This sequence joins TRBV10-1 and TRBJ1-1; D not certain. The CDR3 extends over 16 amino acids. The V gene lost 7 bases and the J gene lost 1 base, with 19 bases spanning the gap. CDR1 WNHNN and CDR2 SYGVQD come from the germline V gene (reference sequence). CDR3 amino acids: CASTPGGPSRNTEAFF. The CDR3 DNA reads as TGCGCCAGCACTCCGGGAGGGCCCTCCCGGAACACTGAAGCTTTCTTT.

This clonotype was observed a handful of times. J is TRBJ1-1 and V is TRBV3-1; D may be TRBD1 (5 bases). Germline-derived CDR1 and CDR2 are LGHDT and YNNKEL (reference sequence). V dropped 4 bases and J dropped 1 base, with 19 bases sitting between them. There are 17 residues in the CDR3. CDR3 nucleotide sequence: TGTGCCAGCAGCCCCTTCGCAGGGCAAGCCCGGAACACTGAAGCTTTCTTT. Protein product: CASSPFAGQARNTEAFF.

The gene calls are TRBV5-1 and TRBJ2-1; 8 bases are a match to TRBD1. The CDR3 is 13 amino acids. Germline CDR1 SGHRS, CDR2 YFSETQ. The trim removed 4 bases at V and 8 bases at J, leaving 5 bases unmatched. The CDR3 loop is CASSAGQAHEQFF. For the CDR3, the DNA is TGCGCCAGCAGCGCGGGACAGGCACATGAGCAGTTCTTC.

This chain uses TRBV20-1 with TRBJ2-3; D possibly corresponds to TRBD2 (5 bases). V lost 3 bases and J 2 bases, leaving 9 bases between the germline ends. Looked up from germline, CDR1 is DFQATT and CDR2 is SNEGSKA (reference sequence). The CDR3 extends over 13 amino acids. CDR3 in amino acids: CSASSAITDTQYF. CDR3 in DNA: TGCAGTGCTAGTAGCGCAATCACAGATACGCAGTATTTT.

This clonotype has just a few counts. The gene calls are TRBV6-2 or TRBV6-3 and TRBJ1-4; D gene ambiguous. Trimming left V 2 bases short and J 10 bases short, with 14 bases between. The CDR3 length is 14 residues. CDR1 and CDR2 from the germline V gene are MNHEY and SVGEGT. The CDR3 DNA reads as TGTGCCAGCAGTTACCAGAAGACCGACGGAAAACTGTTTTTT. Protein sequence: CASSYQKTDGKLFF.

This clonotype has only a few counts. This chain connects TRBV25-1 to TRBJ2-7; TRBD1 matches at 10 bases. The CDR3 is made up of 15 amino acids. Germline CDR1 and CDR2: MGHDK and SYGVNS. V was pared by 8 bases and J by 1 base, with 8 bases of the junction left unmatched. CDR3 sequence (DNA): TGTGCCAGCGGACCCTCGGGACAGGGGTCCTACGAGCAGTACTTC. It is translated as CASGPSGQGSYEQYF.

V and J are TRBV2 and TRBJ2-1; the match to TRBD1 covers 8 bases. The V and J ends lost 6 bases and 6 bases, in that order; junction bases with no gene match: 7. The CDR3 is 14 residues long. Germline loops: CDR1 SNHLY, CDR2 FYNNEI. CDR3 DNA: TGTGCCAGCAGCCGGGACAGGTTTTCCAATGAGCAGTTCTTC. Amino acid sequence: CASSRDRFSNEQFF.

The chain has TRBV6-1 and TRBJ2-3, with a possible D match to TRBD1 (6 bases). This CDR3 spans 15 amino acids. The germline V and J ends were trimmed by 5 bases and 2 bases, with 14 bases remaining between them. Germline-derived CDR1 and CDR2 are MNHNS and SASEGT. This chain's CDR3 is CASSPTGYPTDTQYF. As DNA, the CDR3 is TGTGCCAGCAGTCCAACAGGGTACCCCACAGATACGCAGTATTTT.

CDR3 in amino acids: CASSRDRAGFYEQYF. In DNA, the CDR3 is TGTGCCAGCAGCCGCGACAGGGCTGGCTTCTACGAGCAGTACTTC. V usage is TRBV11-1 and J usage is TRBJ2-7, with 7 nucleotides matching TRBD1. CDR1 is SGHAT and CDR2 is FQDESV in the germline V gene (reference sequence). The CDR3 is 15 residues long. The V and J ends lost 5 bases and 3 bases, in that order; junction bases with no gene match: 10.

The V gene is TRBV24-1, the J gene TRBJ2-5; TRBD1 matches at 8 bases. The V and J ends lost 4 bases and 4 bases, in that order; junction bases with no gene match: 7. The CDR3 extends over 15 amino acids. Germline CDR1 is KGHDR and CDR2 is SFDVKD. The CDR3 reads CATSEPGTGRETQYF. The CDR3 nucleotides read TGTGCCACCAGTGAGCCCGGGACAGGCCGAGAGACCCAGTACTTC.